One sample yielded the 27 T cell receptor beta chains listed below, sequenced in a study of T-cell reconstitution after alpha-beta-depleted transplantation in children. Preparation of the TCRbeta library used unique molecular identifiers. In TCRdb, the PCR reads were re-called with MiXCR into one record per CDR3 protein. The sample shows 500,000 to 600,000 distinct CDR3 sequences, about 16% of them seen only once. Specimen: PBMCs from the stem cell graft donor, collected from the stem cell graft. The receptors stem from a human donor who donated a stem cell graft to a child with acute lymphoblastic leukemia.

Points on this clonotype: The conserved phenylalanine or tryptophan normally closing the CDR3 is absent here, so this likely arose from a read error. The J gene is TRBJ1-5, the V gene TRBV12-3 or TRBV12-4, with 7 nucleotides matching TRBD1. The CDR3 covers 15 residues. V trimming: 4 bases; J trimming: 6 bases; junction bases outside the gene matches: 9. This chain's CDR3 is CASSSGAPGGQPQHL. CDR3 DNA sequence: TGTGCCAGCAGTTCCGGGGCTCCAGGGGGTCAGCCCCAGCATCTT.

J is TRBJ2-1 and V is TRBV25-1; no clear D. Trimming cost V 0 bases and J 8 bases, with 11 bases left between them. This CDR3 comprises 14 residues. Germline-derived CDR1 and CDR2 are MGHDK and SYGVNS. CDR3 sequence: CASSEYKGRDEQFF. The CDR3 region has the DNA TGTGCCAGCAGTGAATATAAGGGAAGGGATGAGCAGTTCTTC.

The chain recombines TRBV6-2 or TRBV6-3 with TRBJ2-1; no reliable D call. CDR1 is MNHEY and CDR2 is SVGEGT in the germline V gene. V was trimmed by 4 bases and J by 2 bases, leaving 18 bases between them. This CDR3 contains 17 residues. The CDR3 DNA sequence: TGTGCCAGCAGTTCGAGGCCCCGAACGGTCCCCTACAATGAGCAGTTCTTC. This codes for CASSSRPRTVPYNEQFF.

This clonotype was seen a handful of times. DNA of the CDR3: TGCAGTGCTAGTTTGGTGACTAGTAGTATCACCGGGGAGCTGTTTTTT. Protein sequence: CSASLVTSSITGELFF. J is TRBJ2-2 and V is TRBV20-1; tentative D call: TRBD2 (6 bases). CDR1 is DFQATT, CDR2 SNEGSKA, per germline (reference sequence). The CDR3 is 16 amino acids. V was shortened by 3 bases and J by 4 bases, with 18 bases between the two germline ends.

This chain links TRBV12-3 or TRBV12-4 with TRBJ1-5; TRBD1 is a possible D gene (6 bases). The CDR3 length is 14 residues. V was cut by 6 bases and J by 6 bases, with 15 bases left in between. The CDR3 reads CASRALGGTQPQHF. CDR3 DNA sequence: TGTGCCAGCAGGGCGTTAGGGGGAACTCAGCCCCAGCATTTT.

The chain has TRBV5-1 and TRBJ1-5; perhaps TRBD1 as D (5 bases). The germline V gene encodes CDR1 SGHRS and CDR2 YFSETQ. The CDR3 has 14 amino acids. The ends were cut back, 0 bases at V and 6 bases at J, with 10 bases in the middle. The CDR3 coding sequence is TGCGCCAGCAGCTTGGACGGGGCGAGTCAGCCCCAGCATTTT. Translated: CASSLDGASQPQHF.

This clonotype was counted a few times. This sequence joins TRBV3-1 and TRBJ2-3; 7 positions agree with TRBD2. From germline, CDR1 is LGHDT and CDR2 YNNKEL (reference sequence). J gave up 1 base and V 0 bases, and 4 bases lay outside the gene matches. The CDR3 runs 16 residues. CDR3 DNA: TGTGCCAGCAGCCAAGATCCCCTAGCGGGCACAGATACGCAGTATTTT. It encodes CASSQDPLAGTDTQYF.

This clonotype appeared a single time. The V and J genes are TRBV14 and TRBJ2-7; D not resolved. Trimming pared 0 bases from V and 5 bases from J, leaving 14 bases between. The CDR3 covers 15 residues. Looked up from germline, CDR1 is SGHDN and CDR2 is FVKESK. The CDR3 loop reads CASSQDGPSEDEQYF. The DNA for the CDR3 is TGTGCCAGCAGCCAAGACGGTCCATCTGAGGACGAGCAGTACTTC.

The chain uses TRBV27 and TRBJ2-2; 8 bases agree with TRBD2. Germline CDR1 MNHEY, CDR2 SMNVEV (reference sequence). The V gene end was trimmed by 3 bases and the J gene end by 3 bases; junction bases not matched to a gene: 3. The CDR3 covers 15 residues. The CDR3 here is CASSFIAGYTGELFF. In DNA form, the CDR3 reads TGTGCCAGCAGTTTTATAGCGGGATACACCGGGGAGCTGTTTTTT.

This clonotype was seen a handful of times. CDR3 sequence: CASSLQGPTGANVLTF. CDR3 bases: TGTGCCAGCAGTTTACAGGGACCGACTGGGGCCAACGTCCTGACTTTC. V usage is TRBV12-3 or TRBV12-4 and J usage is TRBJ2-6; either TRBD1 or TRBD2 may fit D (5 bases each). The CDR3 totals 16 residues. Between the trimmed V and J ends, which lost 2 bases and 2 bases, there was a span of 10 bases.

The V gene is TRBV10-3, the J gene TRBJ2-7; a weak D match, TRBD1 (5 bases). Trimming removed 10 bases from V and 4 bases from J, with 14 bases in between. Germline CDR1 is ENHRY and CDR2 is SYGVKD. There are 12 residues in the CDR3. CDR3: CATLEQGYEQYF. CDR3 coding DNA: TGTGCCACCCTAGAGCAGGGTTACGAGCAGTACTTC.

This chain joins TRBV6-2 or TRBV6-3 and TRBJ1-1; 7 bases map to TRBD1. The V gene end was trimmed by 6 bases and the J gene end by 6 bases; junction bases not matched to a gene: 7. Germline loops: CDR1 MNHEY, CDR2 SVGEGT. The CDR3 runs 13 residues. For the CDR3, the DNA is TGTGCCAGCAGGCTTACAGGGGTACCTGAAGCTTTCTTT. Translated, it gives CASRLTGVPEAFF.

This clonotype was seen a handful of times. CDR3 coding DNA: TGTGCCACCGCCCAGACACGTAACTCCTACGAGCAGTACTTC. Its protein is CATAQTRNSYEQYF. The V call is TRBV27, the J call TRBJ2-7; D not certain. The length of the CDR3 is 14 residues. The V gene lost 10 bases and the J gene lost 0 bases, with 16 bases spanning the gap. Germline loops: CDR1 MNHEY, CDR2 SMNVEV (reference sequence).

This clonotype has a handful of counts. The genes are TRBV5-1 and TRBJ2-7; tentatively, D is TRBD2 (6 bases). The CDR3 runs to 15 residues. Trimming left V 0 bases short and J 5 bases short, with 15 bases between. Germline V gene lookup returns CDR1 SGHRS and CDR2 YFSETQ. CDR3 nucleotides: TGCGCCAGCAGCTTGGAGGCGGGACCTAGGAACGAGCAGTACTTC. Translating gives CASSLEAGPRNEQYF. The whole variable domain, filled in from reference TRBV5-1 and TRBJ2-7, reads KAGVTQTPRYLIKTRGQQVTLSCSPISGHRSVSWYQQTPGQGLQFLFEYFSETQRNKGNFPGRFSGRQFSNSRSEMNVSTLELGDSALYLCASSLEAGPRNEQYFGPGTRLTVT.

The table lists this clonotype with a few counts. The chain joins TRBV5-1 to TRBJ2-7; possible D gene TRBD2, 6 bases. CDR1 and CDR2 from the germline V gene are SGHRS and YFSETQ. CDR3 length: 14 amino acids. Trimming removed 4 bases at V and 0 bases at J, with 11 bases between. The CDR3 loop is CASSTLAHSYEQYF. The DNA for the CDR3 is TGCGCCAGCAGCACCCTAGCGCACTCCTACGAGCAGTACTTC.

The chain employs TRBV27 and TRBJ1-5; a possible D gene is TRBD1 (5 bases). V lost 0 bases and J 7 bases, leaving 13 bases between the germline ends. CDR1 is MNHEY, CDR2 SMNVEV, per germline (reference sequence). The CDR3 sequence is 15 residues long. The CDR3 region has the DNA TGTGCCAGCAGTTTATCGTTGGGGGGAGGCCAGCCCCAGCATTTT. Encoded protein: CASSLSLGGGQPQHF.

V and J are TRBV12-3 or TRBV12-4 and TRBJ2-7, with 9 nucleotides matching TRBD2. J gave up 5 bases and V 5 bases, and 1 base lay outside the gene matches. The CDR3 runs 12 residues. The CDR3 bases are TGTGCCAGCAGTAGGACTAGCGACGAGCAGTACTTC. Amino acid sequence: CASSRTSDEQYF.

This clonotype was picked up a small number of times. The CDR3 is CSAGGGTSGPFF. In DNA form, the CDR3 reads TGCAGTGCTGGCGGGGGGACTAGCGGGCCTTTCTTC. V usage is TRBV20-1 and J usage is TRBJ2-1; 12 bases fit TRBD2. CDR3 length: 12 residues. V shed 5 bases, J shed 16 bases, and the junction held 9 bases outside the gene matches. The germline V gene encodes CDR1 DFQATT and CDR2 SNEGSKA (reference sequence).

The rearrangement links TRBV2 to TRBJ2-1; tentatively, D is TRBD2 (6 bases). V dropped 1 base and J dropped 13 bases, with 17 bases sitting between them. Germline V gives CDR1 SNHLY, CDR2 FYNNEI. The CDR3 is 14 amino acids. CDR3 region: CASSEDSSESGQFF. The CDR3 DNA follows: TGTGCCAGCAGTGAAGACTCTAGCGAGTCGGGTCAGTTCTTC.

This clonotype showed up just a few times. J is TRBJ1-5 and V is TRBV29-1; possible D gene TRBD1, 6 bases. This CDR3 has 16 residues. Germline values: CDR1 SQVTM, CDR2 ANQGSEA. With 8 bases removed from V and 2 bases from J, the gap between germline ends came to 22 bases. CDR3 sequence: CSSREGGHHGNQPQHF. CDR3 sequence (DNA): TGCAGCTCCCGCGAGGGGGGACACCATGGCAATCAGCCCCAGCATTTT.

The chain combines TRBV5-1 with TRBJ2-7, with TRBD1 matching over 10 bases. Germline V gene lookup returns CDR1 SGHRS and CDR2 YFSETQ. The CDR3 spans 14 residues. With 6 bases clipped from V and 6 bases from J, the junction kept 9 bases outside the gene matches. As DNA, the CDR3 is TGCGCCAGCACCATCCGGGACAGGGGTATCGAGCAGTACTTC. This encodes CASTIRDRGIEQYF.

The J gene is TRBJ1-2, the V gene TRBV5-1; D possibly corresponds to TRBD1 (6 bases). The CDR3 consists of 14 residues. The V and J ends lost 2 bases and 3 bases respectively, with 11 bases between them. Germline V gene data show CDR1 as SGHRS and CDR2 as YFSETQ. CDR3 sequence: CASSFAGTYYGYTF. The CDR3 DNA is TGCGCCAGCAGCTTCGCCGGGACATACTATGGCTACACCTTC.

The chain joins TRBV5-6 to TRBJ1-2; possible D gene TRBD1, 6 bases. Germline V gives CDR1 SGHDT, CDR2 YYEEEE. This CDR3 spans 15 amino acids. V was trimmed by 4 bases and J by 3 bases, leaving 16 bases between them. In nucleotides, the CDR3 is TGTGCCAGCAGCCCAAAAATGGACAGCGACTATGGCTACACCTTC. Encoded protein: CASSPKMDSDYGYTF. The full variable domain, completed using reference TRBV5-6 and TRBJ1-2, is DAGVTQSPTHLIKTRGQQVTLRCSPKSGHDTVSWYQQALGQGPQFIFQYYEEEERQRGNFPDRFSGHQFPNYSSELNVNALLLGDSALYLCASSPKMDSDYGYTFGSGTRLTVV.

This clonotype was counted only a few times. This chain links TRBV6-5 with TRBJ2-2; no clear D. This CDR3 has 12 amino acids. V lost 6 bases and J lost 5, with 7 bases in between. Germline V gene data show CDR1 as MNHEY and CDR2 as SVGAGI. The CDR3 sequence is CASRLQTGELFF. The CDR3 nucleotides are TGTGCCAGCAGGCTACAAACCGGGGAGCTGTTTTTT.

The rearrangement joins TRBV7-6 to TRBJ2-3, with D unclear. Germline CDR1 reads SGHVS; CDR2 reads FNYEAQ. The CDR3 length is 12 residues. V gave up 1 base and J gave up 9 bases, with 8 bases separating them. Here the CDR3 DNA reads TGTGCCAGCAGCTTAGACCAGAAAACGCAGTATTTT. This gives the protein CASSLDQKTQYF.

The chain employs TRBV6-2 or TRBV6-3 and TRBJ1-3, with no clear D. CDR1 MNHEY and CDR2 SVGEGT come from the germline V gene. CDR3 length equals 14 residues. Trimming cost V 2 bases and J 0 bases, with 5 bases left between them. The CDR3 nucleotides read TGTGCCAGCAGTTACCATGACTCTGGAAACACCATATATTTT. It yields the protein CASSYHDSGNTIYF.

Only a few counts were recorded for this clonotype. V and J are TRBV9 and TRBJ2-2; 13 bases map to TRBD2. Germline assignment: CDR1 SGDLS and CDR2 YYNGEE. This CDR3 is built from 16 residues. V lost 4 bases and J lost 4; bases outside the gene matches: 4. CDR3 sequence: CASSRGLAGPTGELFF. For the CDR3, the DNA is TGTGCCAGCAGCCGGGGACTAGCGGGACCCACCGGGGAGCTGTTTTTT.